This entry describes one T cell receptor (beta chain). This sample was taken from a study of T-cell memory formation after mild COVID-19. TCRdb ran MiXCR on the 5' RACE reads and lists one entry per CDR3 protein. The sample lists over 130,000 distinct CDR3 sequences, around 15% occurring once. Germline V gives CDR1 DFQATT, CDR2 SNEGSKA (reference sequence). J lost 4 bases, V lost 3 bases, and 9 bases had no gene match. There are 15 residues in the CDR3. This rearrangement joins TRBV20-1 to TRBJ2-7, with 10 nucleotides matching TRBD1. This TCR was sampled from an adult woman who had mild COVID-19 (a few samples of this study predate the infection). Cell type and time point are not known. Sample: PBMCs or a T cell subset sorted from them (not recorded which). The CDR3 sequence: CSARSPGTGDYEQYF. The CDR3 DNA reads TGCAGTGCTAGGTCGCCCGGGACAGGGGATTACGAGCAGTACTTC.